This TCR beta chain was captured in a study of tumor-infiltrating lymphocytes in primary liver carcinoma. Unsorted bulk tissue (roughly 17-34 mg) underwent RNA and DNA co-extraction. As concerns this clonotype: A read error may be the cause here, since a much bigger clone is one base away.

From germline, CDR1 is MDHEN and CDR2 SYDVKM. CDR3 length: 15 amino acids. Synthesis of TCR beta cDNA was carried out from around 540 ng total RNA with a constant-region primer. Investigators got TCR beta libraries out of three nested multiplex PCR rounds, done with slightly modified ARM-PCR. Amplification in the first two PCR rounds was performed using TRBV1-TRBV30 forward primers and a C-beta reverse primer for 9 to 11 cycles each. One entry per CDR3 protein results from TCRdb running MiXCR on the multiplex PCR reads. The data hold 65,000 to 90,000 distinct CDR3 sequences, with around 70% observed a single time.

The chain recombines TRBV28 with TRBJ1-5; D gene unclear. This TCR came from a man aged 35 to 55 with primary liver carcinoma and hepatitis B virus infection. The material sequenced was liver tumor tissue from sampling region 1. Subset here: tumor region T1, superior pole. CDR3 region: CASSLLGRRDQPHHF. The CDR3 coding sequence is TGTGCCAGCAGTTTATTGGGGAGGCGGGATCAGCCCCATCATTTT.